This T cell receptor (beta chain) was captured by sequencing in a study of T cell responses to AZD1222 COVID-19 vaccine (dated by TCRdb to the early 2020s). Regarding the study in general: A total of under 250 trial participants underwent TCR sequencing, of whom about 210 had received two doses of AZD1222 and approximately 25 had received two doses of the MenACWY control vaccine. Trial participants were enrolled by age into 18-55, 56-69 and 70-plus year subgroups, with roughly 160, 29 and 62 TCR-sequenced participants respectively. What the authors observed across the whole study: Reportedly, almost half of the unique spike-specific TCRs recognized epitopes lying outside the regions that are mutated in the B.1.351 and B.1.1.7 variants. A significant rise in spike-specific TCR breadth and depth was observed after two AZD1222 doses relative to day 0 and relative to MenACWY recipients. The 56-69-year group was small, and its depth increase did not reach significance, likely because of low power. Conclusions about previously exposed vaccinees are limited, since just six AZD1222 recipients were seropositive for SARS-CoV-2 at baseline. The vaccine-associated CD4 TCRs covered the entire spike protein, and the dominant responses fell in regions 160-218 and 743-854. Because no samples from the day 14 peak response were available, repertoires could be characterized only after the peak T cell response. Most participants were white British and females outnumbered males, and the authors suggested that clonal diversity may have been underestimated.

The CDR3 regions of human TCRbeta chains were analyzed by immunosequencing. Regarding the original processing steps: Repertoire TCRs were checked for matches against a reference library of SARS-CoV-2-specific TCRs that had been generated using the MIRA antigen-specificity platform. Breadth meant the fraction of unique TCRs that were SARS-CoV-2-associated, whereas depth meant the fraction of total T cells that were SARS-CoV-2-associated. Using the MIRA data, every spike-specific TCR was mapped to the spike region that the TCR reacted to and assigned to either a CD4 or a CD8 class. Log10-transformed breadth and depth values were compared by one-way ANOVA with Sidak's multiple comparisons tests. Held by TCRdb, this immuneACCESS table contains in-frame sequences only and omits some clones. Under half of the omission traces to an unresolved V gene where checked; the cause of the rest is unknown. For V, J and clone size, that table is used; D and trimming come from the DNA. The sample table contains about 180,000 clones; only one count was recorded for about 93% of them. Roughly 1% of the sample belongs to the ten largest clones.

The time point label for this specimen denotes: about 28 days (+/-7) after the second vaccine dose. In light of the paper, this sample's treatment or condition label describes: meningococcal conjugate vaccine given as trial control. The vaccinee samples were drawn from two UK trials, COV001 and COV002, one of which was a single-blind randomized controlled phase 2/3 trial testing AZD1222 (ChAdOx1 nCoV-19) in healthy adults. For TCRbeta chain sequencing, PBMC samples from trial participants were taken at day 0 and at day 28 after the second dose. The CDR3 contains 16 residues, cysteine and phenylalanine counted. The sequence is cut down to CDR3 DNA, 48 bases in frame from base 1. The germline V gene encodes CDR1 LNHNV and CDR2 YYDKDF (reference sequence). The germline V and J ends show losses of 5 bases and 0 bases respectively, and no gene match explains 5 bases of the junction. A remark on this clone: What this receptor recognizes is not known. Base qualities are not provided; no much larger clone lies one nucleotide away.

This clonotype was sampled from an adult who received the MenACWY meningococcal vaccine as a control. Sequenced material: peripheral blood, taken 28 days after the second dose of the MenACWY control vaccine. The sequence is built from TRBV15 and TRBJ1-5; 9 nucleotides in the junction match TRBD1. The DNA sequence is given as TGTGCCACCAGCTCTTTGGGACAGGGTAGCAATCAGCCCCAGCATTTT. Its translation is CATSSLGQGSNQPQHF. Reference TRBV15 and TRBJ1-5 proteins supply the regions before and after the CDR3; the full variable domain is: DAMVIQNPRYQVTQFGKPVTLSCSQTLNHNVMYWYQQKSSQAPKLLFHYYDKDFNNEADTPDNFQSRRPNTSFCFLDIRSPGLGDTAMYLCATSSLGQGSNQPQHFGDGTRLSIL.